This T cell receptor (beta chain) was retrieved from a study of blood T cells in healthy people across ages. Study observations and caveats: There was no known CMV status for donors, so expanded clonotype changes were possibly confounded. Among T cells, TCR beta diversity per million cells dropped roughly linearly as age rose. When set beside aged donors, long-lived donors presented more naive CD4+ cells and higher diversity.

This CDR3 comprises 10 residues. CDR1 SNHLY and CDR2 FYNNEI come from the germline V gene. The V gene lost 8 bases and the J gene lost 10 bases, with 10 bases spanning the gap. Sample-barcoded 5' priming and a J-beta primer mix drove a second PCR of about 7 to 12 cycles. TCRdb fed the 5' RACE reads into MiXCR, producing one record per CDR3 protein. The sample has roughly 1.4 million distinct CDR3 sequences; 59% are singletons. As to this clonotype: Its antigen is as yet unknown.

The TCR sequence derives from a man in his late teens or twenties in good health. V gene TRBV2 combines with J gene TRBJ2-3, with D possibly matching TRBD2 (5 bases). The sequencing input was blood. CDR3 in DNA: TGTGCCAGCGGGAGTACGGCGCAGTATTTT. Translation gives CASGSTAQYF.